Shown below are 5 T cell receptor beta chains from a single sample sequenced in a study of T cells in Graves' hyperthyroidism and ophthalmopathy. TCR beta CDR3 sequences were amplified from RNA transcripts. First-round RT-PCR of the TCR CDR3 relied on the HTBI primer set. Via MiXCR, TCRdb re-called the multiplex PCR reads, giving one row per CDR3 protein. The sample has around 620,000 distinct CDR3 sequences, about 17% seen once. The sample comprised blood. Source of these receptors: a woman in her thirties with Graves' hyperthyroidism.

V usage is TRBV20-1 and J usage is TRBJ2-7; the match to TRBD2 covers 9 bases. The germline V gene encodes CDR1 DFQATT and CDR2 SNEGSKA (reference sequence). There are 18 residues in the CDR3. Germline trimming cut 6 bases from V and 1 base from J; bases unmatched to any gene: 19. As DNA, the CDR3 is TGCAGTGCAAGCGAGAAGAAGACTATAGCGGGAGCTTCCTACGAGCAGTACTTC. Amino acid sequence: CSASEKKTIAGASYEQYF.

The table lists this clonotype with a few counts. CDR3 amino acids: CSAPLDPGLAKFF. DNA of the CDR3: TGCAGTGCCCCCTTAGATCCGGGACTAGCGAAGTTCTTC. This sequence joins TRBV20-1 and TRBJ2-1, with 10 bases that match TRBD2. This CDR3 region has 13 residues. V was pared by 6 bases and J by 14 bases, with 13 bases of the junction left unmatched. Germline V gene data show CDR1 as DFQATT and CDR2 as SNEGSKA (reference sequence).

This clonotype was seen many times. CDR3 DNA: TGTGCCAGCAGCAAACAGGCGGGAGGATCGGCCTACGAGCAGTACTTC. It specifies CASSKQAGGSAYEQYF. The chain is built from TRBV7-3 and TRBJ2-7; 8 bases line up with TRBD2. CDR1 is SGHTA, CDR2 FQGTGA, per germline. The CDR3 loop spans 16 amino acids. Unmatched junction bases numbered 11, after V lost 5 bases and J lost 2 bases.

This clonotype has at least ten counts. The genes are TRBV6-1 and TRBJ2-5; 7 positions agree with TRBD1. The junction had 8 bases not matched to a gene; V was cut back by 6 bases and J by 1 base. Germline V CDR1 and CDR2: MNHNS, SASEGT. The CDR3 is made up of 15 amino acids. The chain's CDR3 is CASRRSYRGQETQYF. The CDR3 nucleotides are TGTGCCAGCAGGCGATCCTACAGGGGCCAAGAGACCCAGTACTTC.

This sequence joins TRBV27 and TRBJ2-1; 7 bases fit TRBD1. The CDR3 is 13 residues long. Per the germline V gene, CDR1 is MNHEY and CDR2 is SMNVEV (reference sequence). The V gene end was trimmed by 6 bases and the J gene end by 6 bases; junction bases not matched to a gene: 5. The CDR3 here is CASRRQGFNEQFF. The CDR3 DNA is TGTGCCAGCAGACGACAGGGTTTCAATGAGCAGTTCTTC.